The following is a T cell receptor (beta chain) sequence with its context. Its antigen is as yet unknown. These data belong to a study of cytomegalovirus exposure and HLA in healthy donors. The PCR ran on 60 Vbeta and 13 Jbeta primers. This table comes from immunoSEQ multiplex PCR, and its TCRdb copy is limited to in-frame clones, with some not included. This sample has fewer than 200,000 clones, with approximately 75% found just once. Study observations and caveats: A later analysis appeared to link common viral pathogens to several of the most significant clusters. TCR beta V- and J-gene trimming was later associated with a missense DCLRE1C variant. In an earlier analysis, productive rearrangement rates for most beta V segments clustered near 87% or 30%.

This CDR3 has 14 amino acids. V shed 8 bases, J shed 1 base, and the junction held 4 bases outside the gene matches. Germline-derived CDR1 and CDR2 are WSHSY and SAAADI. The chain couples TRBV10-2 to TRBJ2-7, with 11 positions matching TRBD2. This TCR was recovered from a woman under 30 in good health and CMV-seronegative. The sequencing input was PBMCs. CDR3 residues: CASARLAGSYEQYF. DNA for the CDR3: TGCGCCAGCGCTAGACTAGCGGGATCCTACGAGCAGTACTTC.